A selection of T cell receptor beta chains follows, all from one sample in a study of blood T cell repertoires in COVID-19. The table came from immunoSEQ multiplex PCR; TCRdb's copy has only in-frame clones and leaves some out. The sample lists around 300,000 clones; 89% were seen once. The sequenced sample was peripheral blood. These receptors originate from a man aged 50 to 59 with acute or convalescent COVID-19. Both conserved end residues are part of each CDR3. Where a row states a size, it is once, few, many or the class of an expanded clone; other rows omit it.

CDR3 length	V gene	clone size	CDR3 protein
16	TRBV18	.	CASSPTSTGVGQPQHF
16	TRBV4-1	.	CASSQIQAGPQETQYF
17	TRBV14	.	CASSQAPGLGGEETQYF
14	TRBV10-1	.	CASSEMRVAGELFF
13	TRBV6-2/TRBV6-3	once	CASSRRQGSEAFF
14	TRBV10-1	.	CASSRTGGLTEAFF
14	TRBV7-9	.	CASSSAGRRDGYTF
15	TRBV24-1	.	CATSAWTGRQETQYF
15	TRBV24-1	.	CATSDPRGDAETQYF
13	TRBV27	once	CASSSRLEGEQFF
13	TRBV18	.	CASSPSLTYEQYF
16	TRBV15	.	CATSRGHRGDTGELFF
16	TRBV5-1	.	CASSSGSGGTYNEQFF
11	TRBV6-5	.	CASSKQGIQYF
15	TRBV19	.	CASTYMGGGTDTQYF
15	TRBV29-1	.	CSVRGSGGPRNEQFF
15	TRBV10-3	.	CAISDPRSEGDTIYF
15	TRBV11-2	.	CASSIRDRDRLDAFF
13	TRBV11-2	.	CASSLDRNQPQHF
14	TRBV7-9	few	CASTGQGSTDTQYF
14	TRBV7-2	.	CASSLDPSGGPQYF
12	TRBV10-1	.	CASSDRDTEAFF
14	TRBV5-1	few	CASSPRLDSYEQYF
16	TRBV3-1/TRBV3-2	.	CASSQAPQSSGNTIYF
12	TRBV25-1	.	CASTGRSDTQYF
19	TRBV5-1	.	CASSRGQGLDRGHGNTIYF
13	TRBV6-6	once	CASSPGRGAEAFF
16	TRBV3-1/TRBV3-2	.	CASSQERTTSSYEQYF
15	TRBV20-1	.	CSASPGSATNEKLFF
13	TRBV5-1	.	CASSLEQRGGYTF
17	TRBV15	.	CATSRLRSGTGNQPQHF
16	TRBV9	.	CASSVNGRGKPYEQYF
17	TRBV10-3	.	CAIRAVAGGTSTDTQYF
15	TRBV3-1/TRBV3-2	.	CASSQDQGKVREQFF
12	TRBV5-6	.	CASSIQGYPIYF
14	TRBV5-1	.	CASSLGQERYEQYF
15	TRBV7-3	.	CASSKGGESNTEAFF
14	TRBV3-1/TRBV3-2	.	CASSRGTGGEKLFF
13	TRBV2	.	CASRATENYGYTF
12	TRBV7-9	.	CASSNRDYGYTF
14	TRBV14	.	CASSRAPYIDPQHF
14	TRBV6-5	.	CASSYGTGGYGYTF
16	TRBV5-1	.	CASSVQGQSSGNTIYF
14	TRBV2	.	CASSVGQGGQPQHF
16	TRBV4-1	once	CASSQTGTGGNYGYTF
15	TRBV18	.	CASSPPADSAYEQYF
15	TRBV7-6	.	CASSPRRDTRYEQYF
14	TRBV5-1	.	CASSFRDRNYEQYF
14	TRBV5-1	.	CASSLYQTGDEQFF
15	TRBV7-3	.	CASSPLGGGYNEQFF
14	TRBV7-3	once	CASSLGGTSYEQYF
12	TRBV12-3/TRBV12-4	.	CASSFGGAEAFF
18	TRBV30	.	CAWVGGRTEKGGNTEAFF
15	TRBV15	.	CATSRDPTANNEQFF
14	TRBV6-5	few	CASSYNSLSYEQYF
16	TRBV13	.	CASRRVVDRERVEAFF
14	TRBV27	many	CASSPRDTLYEQYF
15	TRBV7-8	.	CASSLRGKGDQPQHF
15	TRBV9	.	CASSQGSGAKNIQYF
14	TRBV7-9	once	CASSPGLLNTEAFF